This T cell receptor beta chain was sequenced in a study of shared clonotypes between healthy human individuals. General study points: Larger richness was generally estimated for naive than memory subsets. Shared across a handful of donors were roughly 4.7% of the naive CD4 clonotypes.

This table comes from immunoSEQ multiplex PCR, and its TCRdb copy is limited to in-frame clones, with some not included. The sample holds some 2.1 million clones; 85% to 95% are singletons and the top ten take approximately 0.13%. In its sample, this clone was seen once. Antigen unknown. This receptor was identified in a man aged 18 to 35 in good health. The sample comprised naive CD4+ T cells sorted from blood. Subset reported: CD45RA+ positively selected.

CDR3 region: CASSRQGGTQYF. CDR3 coding DNA: TGTGCCAGCAGTCGACAGGGGGGTACGCAGTATTTT. The chain joins TRBV28 to TRBJ2-3; 9 positions match TRBD1. V trimming: 5 bases; J trimming: 8 bases; junction bases outside the gene matches: 2. The length of the CDR3 is 12 residues. Germline CDR1 and CDR2: MDHEN and SYDVKM.